This T cell receptor (beta chain) was documented in a study of blood T cell repertoires in COVID-19. Whole-study context: The origin of the acute and convalescent COVID-19 samples was the United States, Italy and Spain.

This clone was counted a few times. The J segment lost 6 bases and the V segment lost 6 bases, leaving 7 bases of the junction unmatched. The CDR3 loop spans 15 amino acids. Germline CDR1 is SGHAT and CDR2 is FQNNGV. Original processing methods: The assay estimated nucleated cells by amplifying reference gene primers. The method was immunoSEQ multiplex PCR; TCRdb's version includes in-frame clones alone and lacks a portion of them. That table gives V, J and clone size, and the DNA gave D and trimming. The table includes some 99,000 clones, around three quarters detected once. The J gene is TRBJ2-1, the V gene TRBV11-2, with 11 positions matching TRBD2. This TCR came from a human donor in a cohort sampled during active or convalescent COVID-19. Sequencing input: peripheral blood. CDR3 nucleotides: TGTGCCAGCAGGAAACTAGCGGGAGCCTCCAATGAGCAGTTCTTC. Protein sequence: CASRKLAGASNEQFF.